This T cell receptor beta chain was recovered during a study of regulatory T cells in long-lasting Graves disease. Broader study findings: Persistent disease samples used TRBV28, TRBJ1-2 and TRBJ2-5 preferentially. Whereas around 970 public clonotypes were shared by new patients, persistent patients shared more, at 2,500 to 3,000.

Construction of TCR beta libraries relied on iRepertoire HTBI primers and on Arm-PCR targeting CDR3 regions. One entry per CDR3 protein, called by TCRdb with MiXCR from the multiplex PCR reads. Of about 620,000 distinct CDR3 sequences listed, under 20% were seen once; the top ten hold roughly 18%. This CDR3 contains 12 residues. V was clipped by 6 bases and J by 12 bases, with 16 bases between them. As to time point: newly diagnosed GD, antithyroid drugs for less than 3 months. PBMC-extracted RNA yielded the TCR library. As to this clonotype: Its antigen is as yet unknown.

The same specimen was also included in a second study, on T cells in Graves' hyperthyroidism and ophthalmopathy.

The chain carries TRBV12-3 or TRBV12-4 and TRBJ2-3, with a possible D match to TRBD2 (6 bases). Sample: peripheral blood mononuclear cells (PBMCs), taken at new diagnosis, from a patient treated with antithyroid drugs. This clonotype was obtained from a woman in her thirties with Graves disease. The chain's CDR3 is CASRRDARTQYF. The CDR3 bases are TGTGCCAGCAGGCGGGACGCCCGCACTCAGTATTTT.